This TCR beta chain was recorded in a study of CD8+CD57+ T cells in acquired aplastic anemia. About the research overall: Average CD4+ read depth in healthy donors was approximately 9.9 million reads.

Study-level results: CD8+ Simpson's diversity in patients was not significantly different from that in controls.

Comment on this clonotype: The antigen is unknown.

It was genomic DNA that served as the template for profiling TCR beta VDJ and CDR3. TCRdb reprocessed the reads with MiXCR, giving one entry per CDR3 protein. The sample comprises about 110,000 distinct CDR3 sequences, 51% of which are singletons, and 30% to 40% rests with the top ten. Trimming took 8 bases from V and 5 from J; bases not matched to a gene: 6. The CDR3 consists of 12 residues. Germline V gene sequence: CDR1 SNHLY, CDR2 FYNNEI. Source material: sorted CD4+, CD8+, or CD8+CD57+ T cells (not recorded which) from PBMCs. The rearrangement links TRBV2 to TRBJ2-7, with 7 bases lining up with TRBD1. This TCR was recovered from a human donor in good health, serving as a control. The CDR3 spells CASGKTGNEQYF. The CDR3 bases are TGTGCCAGCGGGAAGACAGGGAACGAGCAGTACTTC. The full variable domain, its missing parts supplied by reference TRBV2 and TRBJ2-7, is EPEVTQTPSHQVTQMGQEVILRCVPISNHLYFYWYRQILGQKVEFLVSFYNNEISEKSEIFDDQFSVERPDGSNFTLKIRSTKLEDSAMYFCASGKTGNEQYFGPGTRLTVT.